Shown below are 28 T cell receptor beta chains from a single sample sequenced in a study of CD8 T cells in Susac syndrome. With random hexamers, roughly 0.45 to 1 ug RNA was reverse transcribed. MiXCR was run by TCRdb on the immunoSEQ multiplex PCR reads, yielding one entry per CDR3 protein. The sample consists of over 350,000 distinct CDR3 sequences, more than 80% of them appearing once. The sample was CD8+ T cells from PBMCs. The receptors stem from a human donor with multiple sclerosis.

This sequence joins TRBV7-2 and TRBJ2-1; the match to TRBD2 covers 11 bases. With 5 bases clipped from V and 8 bases from J, the junction kept 11 bases outside the gene matches. This CDR3 is 16 amino acids long. Per the germline V gene, CDR1 is SGHTA and CDR2 is FQGNSA. CDR3 DNA: TGTGCCAGCAGCCCCTATAGCGGGGGGGTAGTTTATGAGCAGTTCTTC. As protein: CASSPYSGGVVYEQFF.

The rearrangement uses TRBV11-2 and TRBJ2-2; 9 positions match TRBD1. V was clipped by 1 base and J by 6 bases; unmatched bases: 6. Germline V CDR1 and CDR2: SGHAT, FQNNGV. This CDR3 is 16 amino acids long. The CDR3: CASSLVGQGPAGELFF. In DNA form, the CDR3 reads TGTGCCAGCAGCTTAGTGGGACAGGGTCCCGCCGGGGAGCTGTTTTTT.

This sequence joins TRBV29-1 and TRBJ1-2; D is uncertain. V was trimmed by 2 bases and J by 1 base, leaving 11 bases between them. Germline lookup yields CDR1 SQVTM and CDR2 ANQGSEA. The CDR3 contains 14 residues. The CDR3 is CSVERQNDNYGYTF. CDR3 DNA: TGCAGCGTTGAAAGGCAGAACGATAACTATGGCTACACCTTC.

V usage is TRBV7-6 and J usage is TRBJ1-1, with D tentatively TRBD1 (6 bases). The CDR3 covers 16 residues. Germline CDR1 SGHVS, CDR2 FNYEAQ. V was shortened by 5 bases and J by 3 bases, with 19 bases between the two germline ends. This CDR3 is CASSATDRLVDTEAFF. DNA of the CDR3: TGTGCCAGCAGCGCCACGGACAGATTAGTCGACACTGAAGCTTTCTTT.

The chain uses TRBV5-5 and TRBJ1-1, with D possibly TRBD1 on 5 matching bases. CDR1 is SGHKS, CDR2 YYEKEE, per germline (reference sequence). The V and J ends lost 4 bases and 5 bases respectively, with 18 bases between them. The CDR3 is made up of 15 amino acids. Here the CDR3 reads CASSPEIPGGTEAFF. CDR3 nucleotide sequence: TGTGCCAGCAGCCCCGAGATCCCGGGGGGAACTGAAGCTTTCTTT.

The genes are TRBV15 and TRBJ2-6; D is uncertain. This CDR3 region has 18 residues. Germline V gene sequence: CDR1 LNHNV, CDR2 YYDKDF (reference sequence). Trimming removed 1 base from V and 0 bases from J, with 13 bases in between. CDR3 DNA sequence: TGTGCCACCAGCAGAGGGGTGTCCGGATTCTCTGGGGCCAACGTCCTGACTTTC. Encoded protein: CATSRGVSGFSGANVLTF. Combining the CDR3 with reference TRBV15 and TRBJ2-6 gives the whole variable domain DAMVIQNPRYQVTQFGKPVTLSCSQTLNHNVMYWYQQKSSQAPKLLFHYYDKDFNNEADTPDNFQSRRPNTSFCFLDIRSPGLGDTAMYLCATSRGVSGFSGANVLTFGAGSRLTVL.

The CDR3: CASSPLANQPQHF. In DNA, the CDR3 is TGCGCCAGCAGCCCTTTGGCCAATCAGCCCCAGCATTTT. The chain uses TRBV4-1 and TRBJ1-5, with D hard to call. Trimming took off 4 bases at V and 3 bases at J, with 7 bases between the two ends. The CDR3 totals 13 residues. CDR1 is MGHRA, CDR2 YSYEKL, per germline.

This chain connects TRBV10-3 to TRBJ2-5; D may be TRBD2 (6 bases). The CDR3 loop spans 16 amino acids. Looked up from germline, CDR1 is ENHRY and CDR2 is SYGVKD. The germline V and J ends were trimmed by 4 bases and 8 bases, with 23 bases remaining between them. CDR3: CAISGGSADYDFTQYF. The DNA for the CDR3 is TGTGCCATCAGTGGCGGCTCTGCGGACTATGATTTCACCCAGTACTTC.

This clonotype has a single count. The chain has TRBV12-3 or TRBV12-4 and TRBJ2-5, with 9 positions matching TRBD2. The CDR3 totals 13 residues. Losses at the gene ends were 8 bases for V and 4 bases for J; bases not matched to a gene: 5. CDR3 sequence: CASGQAGGETQYF. Written as DNA, the CDR3 is TGTGCCAGCGGTCAAGCGGGAGGAGAGACCCAGTACTTC.

The chain joins TRBV27 to TRBJ1-1; 9 nucleotides agree with TRBD1. After removal of 5 bases from V and 7 bases from J, the junction contained 14 bases not matched to a gene. This CDR3 contains 16 residues. The germline V gene encodes CDR1 MNHEY and CDR2 SMNVEV (reference sequence). Here the CDR3 reads CASSPLRQGGRVEAFF. CDR3 DNA: TGTGCCAGCAGTCCTCTTCGACAGGGGGGAAGGGTTGAAGCTTTCTTT.

The V gene is TRBV3-1, the J gene TRBJ2-1; possible D gene TRBD1, 7 bases. Germline V CDR1 and CDR2: LGHDT, YNNKEL (reference sequence). The CDR3 spans 16 residues. V dropped 1 base and J dropped 5 bases, with 15 bases sitting between them. In nucleotides, the CDR3 is TGTGCCAGCAGCCAAGTCCAGGGGGGCCTGAACAATGAGCAGTTCTTC. This gives the protein CASSQVQGGLNNEQFF.

This clonotype was detected once. V is TRBV12-5 and J is TRBJ1-1, with D perhaps matching TRBD1 (5 bases). The V end lost 5 bases, the J end lost 1 base, and 11 bases lay between the germline ends. Germline CDR1 and CDR2: LGHNT and FRNRAP. This CDR3 has 14 residues. CDR3 loop: CASGIGTANTEAFF. DNA for the CDR3: TGTGCTAGTGGTATCGGGACGGCGAACACTGAAGCTTTCTTT.

V and J are TRBV5-6 and TRBJ2-1; D not certain. V lost 2 bases, J lost 0 bases, and 9 bases lay in between. This CDR3 contains 15 residues. The V gene's germline CDR1 is SGHDT and CDR2 YYEEEE. As DNA, the CDR3 is TGTGCCAGCAGCTTTACCCGGAGCTCCTACAATGAGCAGTTCTTC. Translation: CASSFTRSSYNEQFF.

The chain is built from TRBV30 and TRBJ2-7; 12 nucleotides line up with TRBD2. The junction had 3 bases not matched to a gene; V was cut back by 1 base and J by 2 bases. The CDR3 runs to 15 residues. CDR1 is GTSNPN, CDR2 SVGIG, per germline (reference sequence). In DNA, the CDR3 is TGTGCCTGGAGTGGACTAGCGGGAGTAGCCTACGAGCAGTACTTC. It translates to CAWSGLAGVAYEQYF.

J is TRBJ2-2 and V is TRBV4-1, with 9 bases matching TRBD1. Trimming removed 4 bases from V and 4 bases from J; junction bases left unmatched: 10. The CDR3 consists of 17 residues. Germline lookup yields CDR1 MGHRA and CDR2 YSYEKL. For the CDR3, the DNA is TGCGCCAGCAGCCCAATACAGGGGGCCGTGGGCACCGGGGAGCTGTTTTTT. It yields the protein CASSPIQGAVGTGELFF.

This rearrangement joins TRBV27 to TRBJ2-3, with D perhaps TRBD2 (7 bases). V gave up 2 bases and J gave up 3 bases, with 18 bases separating them. Germline CDR1 reads MNHEY; CDR2 reads SMNVEV (reference sequence). This CDR3 region has 17 residues. CDR3 nucleotide sequence: TGTGCCAGCAGTTTACTTCGGGGGGCGTTGGGGACAGATACGCAGTATTTT. Protein product: CASSLLRGALGTDTQYF.

The gene calls are TRBV6-1 and TRBJ2-3; 7 bases agree with TRBD2. Looked up from germline, CDR1 is MNHNS and CDR2 is SASEGT. Losses at the gene ends were 2 bases for V and 5 bases for J; bases not matched to a gene: 10. This CDR3 has 16 residues. This CDR3 is CASSELIRWGGDTQYF. The CDR3 DNA follows: TGTGCCAGCAGTGAATTGATTCGTTGGGGGGGAGATACGCAGTATTTT.

V gene TRBV19 combines with J gene TRBJ1-1; D uncertain. The CDR3 consists of 15 residues. V was clipped by 7 bases and J by 1 base, with 16 bases between them. The germline CDR1 and CDR2 sequences are LNHDA and SQIVND (reference sequence). The CDR3 coding sequence is TGTGCCAGTACTCAGCGGGCAGGTACGAACACTGAAGCTTTCTTT. Translating it yields CASTQRAGTNTEAFF.

The CDR3 here is CASSLVGTGAFF. CDR3 nucleotides: TGCGCCAGCAGCTTGGTCGGGACAGGGGCTTTCTTT. V is TRBV5-1 and J is TRBJ1-1; 9 positions agree with TRBD1. J was trimmed by 11 bases and V by 0 bases; bases with no gene match: 2. Per the germline V gene, CDR1 is SGHRS and CDR2 is YFSETQ. The CDR3 loop spans 12 amino acids. The full variable domain, in which reference TRBV5-1 and TRBJ1-1 provide the parts outside the CDR3, is KAGVTQTPRYLIKTRGQQVTLSCSPISGHRSVSWYQQTPGQGLQFLFEYFSETQRNKGNFPGRFSGRQFSNSRSEMNVSTLELGDSALYLCASSLVGTGAFFGQGTRLTVV.

The chain combines TRBV6-5 with TRBJ2-3; no firm D call. Germline-derived CDR1 and CDR2 are MNHEY and SVGAGI. V was pared by 0 bases and J by 0 bases, with 10 bases between. The CDR3 is 16 amino acids. CDR3 sequence: CASSYSTDDSTDTQYF. The CDR3, as DNA: TGTGCCAGCAGTTACTCTACCGACGATAGCACAGATACGCAGTATTTT.

About this clonotype: This could be a read error, since a much larger clone is one nucleotide away. This chain joins TRBV5-4 and TRBJ2-3; D call uncertain. The CDR3 sequence is 12 residues long. V gave up 4 bases and J gave up 0 bases, with 3 bases separating them. Germline V gene data show CDR1 as SGHNT and CDR2 as YYREEE (reference sequence). The chain's CDR3 is CASSVSTDTQYF. CDR3 sequence (DNA): TGTGCCAGCAGCGTTAGCACAGATACGCAGTATTTT.

This chain links TRBV10-3 with TRBJ2-2; TRBD2 matches 9 bases. The CDR3 extends over 14 amino acids. J gave up 1 base and V 6 bases, and 0 bases lay outside the gene matches. CDR1 is ENHRY and CDR2 is SYGVKD in the germline V gene. The CDR3 DNA follows: TGTGCCATCAGAGCGGGGGGGAACACCGGGGAGCTGTTTTTT. This encodes CAIRAGGNTGELFF.

The chain combines TRBV7-9 with TRBJ1-2, with a possible D match to TRBD1 (5 bases). Germline values: CDR1 SEHNR, CDR2 FQNEAQ (reference sequence). This CDR3 is built from 18 residues. The V end was cut by 1 base, the J end by 6 bases, with 24 bases between. This CDR3 is CASSLGGQGTSNPHGYTF. The CDR3 coding sequence is TGTGCCAGCAGCTTAGGAGGCCAGGGAACCAGCAATCCCCATGGCTACACCTTC.

This clonotype was observed a single time. The genes are TRBV3-1 and TRBJ2-2, with TRBD2 as a possible D gene (6 bases). Trimming took off 3 bases at V and 0 bases at J, with 14 bases between the two ends. This CDR3 comprises 17 residues. Germline CDR1 is LGHDT and CDR2 is YNNKEL (reference sequence). CDR3: CASSHLSGDSNTGELFF. The CDR3 DNA is TGTGCCAGCAGCCATCTCTCCGGGGACTCGAACACCGGGGAGCTGTTTTTT.

The V and J genes are TRBV27 and TRBJ2-3; D not certain. CDR3 length: 14 residues. Germline CDR1 reads MNHEY; CDR2 reads SMNVEV (reference sequence). The V end was cut by 2 bases, the J end by 2 bases, with 8 bases between. Here the CDR3 reads CASSLNTYTDTQYF. The CDR3 coding sequence is TGTGCCAGCAGTTTAAACACCTACACAGATACGCAGTATTTT.

The genes are TRBV29-1 and TRBJ2-1; TRBD2 aligns across 10 bases. Germline V lookup: CDR1 SQVTM, CDR2 ANQGSEA. V lost 3 bases to trimming and J lost 13 bases; unmatched junction nucleotides: 12. The CDR3 loop spans 14 amino acids. As DNA, the CDR3 is TGCAGCGTTGATCTAGCGGGAGAAAGCTTTGGCCAGTTCTTC. This translates into CSVDLAGESFGQFF.

This clonotype came up a few times. The gene calls are TRBV6-2 or TRBV6-3 and TRBJ2-5, with no clear D. Trimming stripped 9 bases from V and 2 bases from J, with 16 bases between. Germline lookup yields CDR1 MNHEY and CDR2 SVGEGT. This CDR3 has 14 residues. CDR3 amino acids: CASSIPPRQETQYF. DNA of the CDR3: TGTGCCAGTTCTATCCCACCCCGACAAGAGACCCAGTACTTC.

The rearrangement joins TRBV7-8 to TRBJ2-1; either TRBD1 or TRBD2 may fit D (5 bases each). This CDR3 spans 15 amino acids. The V gene's germline CDR1 is SGHVS and CDR2 FQNEAQ. V was trimmed by 1 base and J by 8 bases, leaving 15 bases between them. The CDR3 coding sequence is TGTGCCAGCAGCTTAGTCGGCCCCCTGGGGGATGAGCAGTTCTTC. Its protein is CASSLVGPLGDEQFF.